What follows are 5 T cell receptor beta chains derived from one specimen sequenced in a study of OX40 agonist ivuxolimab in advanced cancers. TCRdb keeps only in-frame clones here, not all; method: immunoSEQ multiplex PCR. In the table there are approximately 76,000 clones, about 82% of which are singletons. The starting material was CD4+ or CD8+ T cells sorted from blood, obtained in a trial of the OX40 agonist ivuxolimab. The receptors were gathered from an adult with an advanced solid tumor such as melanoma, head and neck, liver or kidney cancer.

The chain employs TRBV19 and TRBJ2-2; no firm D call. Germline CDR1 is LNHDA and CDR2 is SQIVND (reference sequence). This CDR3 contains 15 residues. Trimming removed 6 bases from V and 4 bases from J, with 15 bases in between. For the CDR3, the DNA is TGTGCCAGTAGGATCTCCAGTCACGGCACCGGGGAGCTGTTTTTT. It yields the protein CASRISSHGTGELFF.

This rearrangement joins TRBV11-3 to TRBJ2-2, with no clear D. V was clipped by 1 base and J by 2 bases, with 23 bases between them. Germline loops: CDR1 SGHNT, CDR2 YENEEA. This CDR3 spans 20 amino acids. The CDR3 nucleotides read TGTGCCAGCAGCTTAGTTGGGCGGAGAAGGGATAGGGATAACACCGGGGAGCTGTTTTTT. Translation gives CASSLVGRRRDRDNTGELFF.

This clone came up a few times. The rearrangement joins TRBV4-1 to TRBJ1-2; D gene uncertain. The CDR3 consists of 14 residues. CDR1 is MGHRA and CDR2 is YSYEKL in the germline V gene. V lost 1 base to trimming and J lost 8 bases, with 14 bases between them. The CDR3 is CASSQVGIGRGYTF. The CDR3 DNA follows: TGCGCCAGCAGCCAAGTCGGGATCGGAAGAGGCTACACCTTC.

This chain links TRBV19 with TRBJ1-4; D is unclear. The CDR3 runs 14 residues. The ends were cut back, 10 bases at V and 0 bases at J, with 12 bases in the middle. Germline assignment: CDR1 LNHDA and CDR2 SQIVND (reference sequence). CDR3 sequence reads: CATRQDPTNEKLFF. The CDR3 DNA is TGTGCCACCAGACAAGACCCAACTAATGAAAAACTGTTTTTT.

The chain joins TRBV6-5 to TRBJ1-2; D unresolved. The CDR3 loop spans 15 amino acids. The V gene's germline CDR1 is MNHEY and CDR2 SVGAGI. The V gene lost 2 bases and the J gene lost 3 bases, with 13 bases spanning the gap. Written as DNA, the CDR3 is TGTGCCAGCAGTTACCGATCCGGTGGATACTATGGCTACACCTTC. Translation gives CASSYRSGGYYGYTF.